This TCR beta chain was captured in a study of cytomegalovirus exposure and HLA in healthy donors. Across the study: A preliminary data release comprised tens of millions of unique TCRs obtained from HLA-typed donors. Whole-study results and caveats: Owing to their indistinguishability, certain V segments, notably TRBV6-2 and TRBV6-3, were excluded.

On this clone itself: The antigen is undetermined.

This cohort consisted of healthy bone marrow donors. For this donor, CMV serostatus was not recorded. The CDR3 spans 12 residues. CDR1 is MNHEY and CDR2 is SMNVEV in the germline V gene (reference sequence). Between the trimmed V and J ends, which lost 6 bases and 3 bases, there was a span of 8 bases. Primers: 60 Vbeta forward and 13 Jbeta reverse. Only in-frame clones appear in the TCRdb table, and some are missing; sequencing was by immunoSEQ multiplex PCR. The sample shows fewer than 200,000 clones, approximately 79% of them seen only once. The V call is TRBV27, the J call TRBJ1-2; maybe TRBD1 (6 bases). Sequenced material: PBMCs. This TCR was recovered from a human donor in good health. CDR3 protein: CASSRTDYGYTF. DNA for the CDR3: TGTGCCAGCAGCCGGACAGACTATGGCTACACCTTC.